A selection of T cell receptor beta chains follows, all from one sample in a study of blood T cell repertoires in COVID-19. Some clones are missing from TCRdb's copy, which holds only in-frame ones; the method was immunoSEQ multiplex PCR. The sample carries more than 70,000 clones, approximately 80% recorded once. The sample comprised peripheral blood. The receptor set was obtained from a woman of 80 years or more with active or convalescent COVID-19. CDR3s include the opening cysteine and the closing phenylalanine or tryptophan. Each record gives: D gene, V gene, J gene, clone size, CDR3 DNA, CDR3 protein. D genes are given only for firm matches. The size of a clone is reported for some rows only, either as once, few or many, or as a class for expanded clones.

d_gene: NA; v_gene: TRBV7-8; j_gene: TRBJ1-5; abundance: NA; CDR3nt: TGTGCCAGCAGCCCGGGTTCCAGCAATCAGCCCCAGCATTTT; CDR3aa: CASSPGSSNQPQHF
d_gene: TRBD1; v_gene: TRBV6-5; j_gene: TRBJ2-5; abundance: NA; CDR3nt: TGTGCCAGCAGTTCACTCCCGGGACAGGGACCGGAGACCCAGTACTTC; CDR3aa: CASSSLPGQGPETQYF
d_gene: TRBD2; v_gene: TRBV2; j_gene: TRBJ2-1; abundance: once; CDR3nt: TGTGCCAGCAGTGCTCCGGGACTAGCGGGAGCCTCGCAGTTCTTC; CDR3aa: CASSAPGLAGASQFF
d_gene: NA; v_gene: TRBV2; j_gene: TRBJ1-1; abundance: NA; CDR3nt: TGTGCCAGCAGCGACCAACAGGGAAAGTCTGAAGCTTTCTTT; CDR3aa: CASSDQQGKSEAFF
d_gene: NA; v_gene: TRBV18; j_gene: TRBJ2-7; abundance: NA; CDR3nt: TGTGCCAGCTCCGCGGGGGCGCTTAGCTCCTACGAGCAGTACTTC; CDR3aa: CASSAGALSSYEQYF
d_gene: TRBD1; v_gene: TRBV28; j_gene: TRBJ1-1; abundance: few; CDR3nt: TGTGCCAGCAGCTACGGGACAGGGGGCACGTACACTGAAGCTTTCTTT; CDR3aa: CASSYGTGGTYTEAFF
d_gene: TRBD1; v_gene: TRBV28; j_gene: TRBJ2-1; abundance: NA; CDR3nt: TGTGCCAGCAGTAGGGGACAGGCGAAGGTTAATGAGCAGTTCTTC; CDR3aa: CASSRGQAKVNEQFF
d_gene: TRBD1; v_gene: TRBV2; j_gene: TRBJ1-2; abundance: NA; CDR3nt: TGTGCCAGCAGTGGCGGATCAACAGGGGTCGGTAACTATGGCTACACCTTC; CDR3aa: CASSGGSTGVGNYGYTF
d_gene: NA; v_gene: TRBV5-6; j_gene: TRBJ1-2; abundance: NA; CDR3nt: TGTGCCAGCAGCCAAGACAGTCTCTCCGCTTCTAACTATGGCTACACCTTC; CDR3aa: CASSQDSLSASNYGYTF
d_gene: NA; v_gene: TRBV6-5; j_gene: TRBJ1-5; abundance: NA; CDR3nt: TGTGCCAGCAGTTACGCGCATAATAGCAATCAGCCCCAGCATTTT; CDR3aa: CASSYAHNSNQPQHF
d_gene: NA; v_gene: TRBV24-1; j_gene: TRBJ1-2; abundance: NA; CDR3nt: TGTGCCACCAGTCAGGGGACAACTAACTATGGCTACACCTTC; CDR3aa: CATSQGTTNYGYTF
d_gene: NA; v_gene: TRBV24-1; j_gene: TRBJ2-7; abundance: NA; CDR3nt: TGTGCCACCAGTGACTACGGGAGGGGGACAGGGACCTACGAGCAGTACTTC; CDR3aa: CATSDYGRGTGTYEQYF
d_gene: NA; v_gene: TRBV15; j_gene: TRBJ1-1; abundance: NA; CDR3nt: TGTGCCACCAGCGACCGACAGACTGCTGAAGCTTTCTTT; CDR3aa: CATSDRQTAEAFF
d_gene: NA; v_gene: TRBV19; j_gene: TRBJ2-1; abundance: NA; CDR3nt: TGTGCCAGTAGTATGCGCGGAGAGCAACCCTACAATGAGCAGTTCTTC; CDR3aa: CASSMRGEQPYNEQFF
d_gene: NA; v_gene: TRBV13; j_gene: TRBJ2-3; abundance: few; CDR3nt: TGTGCCAGCAGCCTCAGAGGGGGGGCCGGGGCAACAGATACGCAGTATTTT; CDR3aa: CASSLRGGAGATDTQYF
d_gene: TRBD1; v_gene: TRBV28; j_gene: TRBJ1-1; abundance: NA; CDR3nt: TGTGCCAGCAGGGACAGGGAGACGGCTTTCTTT; CDR3aa: CASRDRETAFF
d_gene: TRBD1; v_gene: TRBV4-1; j_gene: TRBJ1-2; abundance: few; CDR3nt: TGCGCCAGCAGCCCCTCGGAAGGGACAGGATCGAATGGCTACACCTTC; CDR3aa: CASSPSEGTGSNGYTF
d_gene: NA; v_gene: TRBV28; j_gene: TRBJ1-5; abundance: NA; CDR3nt: TGTGCCAGCAGTCCAACACCACAGCCCCAGCATTTT; CDR3aa: CASSPTPQPQHF
d_gene: NA; v_gene: TRBV11-2; j_gene: TRBJ2-1; abundance: few; CDR3nt: TGTGCCAGCAGCAGCCGGGACTCCAATGAGCAGTTCTTC; CDR3aa: CASSSRDSNEQFF
d_gene: NA; v_gene: TRBV7-9; j_gene: TRBJ2-7; abundance: NA; CDR3nt: TGTGCCAGCAGCAGGGACGGCTACGAGCAGTACTTC; CDR3aa: CASSRDGYEQYF
d_gene: TRBD1; v_gene: TRBV3-1/TRBV3-2; j_gene: TRBJ2-1; abundance: NA; CDR3nt: TGTGCCAGCAGCTACAGCTGGGACAGGGGACGAAATGAGCAGTTCTTC; CDR3aa: CASSYSWDRGRNEQFF
d_gene: NA; v_gene: TRBV7-9; j_gene: TRBJ1-2; abundance: NA; CDR3nt: TGTGCCAGCTCGCGGGGTACCAACTATGGCTACACCTTC; CDR3aa: CASSRGTNYGYTF
d_gene: TRBD2; v_gene: TRBV4-3; j_gene: TRBJ2-3; abundance: NA; CDR3nt: TGCGCCAGCAGCCAAGATGGCAGCGGGAGCGTAAGCACAGATACGCAGTATTTT; CDR3aa: CASSQDGSGSVSTDTQYF
d_gene: NA; v_gene: TRBV12-3/TRBV12-4; j_gene: TRBJ1-2; abundance: NA; CDR3nt: TGTGCCAGCATGGTAGGGGGCTATGGCTACACCTTC; CDR3aa: CASMVGGYGYTF
d_gene: TRBD1; v_gene: TRBV5-1; j_gene: TRBJ1-1; abundance: NA; CDR3nt: TGCGCCAGCAGCTTTTCCGGGACAGGGGTTAGGACCCACGGGATGAACACTGAAGCTTTCTTT; CDR3aa: CASSFSGTGVRTHGMNTEAFF
d_gene: NA; v_gene: TRBV30; j_gene: TRBJ1-2; abundance: NA; CDR3nt: TGTGCCTGGAGTGTTCGGGCGGGAAGGGGCTACACCTTC; CDR3aa: CAWSVRAGRGYTF
d_gene: TRBD1; v_gene: TRBV19; j_gene: TRBJ1-1; abundance: NA; CDR3nt: TGTGCCAGCTACGGAGACAGGGGTTCTGAAGCTTTCTTT; CDR3aa: CASYGDRGSEAFF
d_gene: TRBD2; v_gene: TRBV6-5; j_gene: TRBJ2-3; abundance: NA; CDR3nt: TGTGCCAGCAGTTTCTCGGGGGGTCCCACAGATACGCAGTATTTT; CDR3aa: CASSFSGGPTDTQYF
d_gene: TRBD2; v_gene: TRBV4-3; j_gene: TRBJ2-1; abundance: once; CDR3nt: TGCGCCAGCAGCCGGGCCCAAGCGGGGGGCTACAATGAGCAGTTCTTC; CDR3aa: CASSRAQAGGYNEQFF
d_gene: NA; v_gene: TRBV12-3/TRBV12-4; j_gene: TRBJ2-2; abundance: NA; CDR3nt: TGTGCCAGCAGCTACAGGGAGTCCGGGGAGCTGTTTTTT; CDR3aa: CASSYRESGELFF
d_gene: TRBD1; v_gene: TRBV10-2; j_gene: TRBJ1-1; abundance: once; CDR3nt: TGCGCCAGCAGTGGTGGGACAGGGGAAATGAACACTGAAGCTTTCTTT; CDR3aa: CASSGGTGEMNTEAFF
d_gene: NA; v_gene: TRBV5-1; j_gene: TRBJ1-5; abundance: NA; CDR3nt: TGCGCCAGCAGCTTGGATGGGGCTAGCAATCAGCCCCAGCATTTT; CDR3aa: CASSLDGASNQPQHF
d_gene: NA; v_gene: TRBV6-2/TRBV6-3; j_gene: TRBJ2-7; abundance: NA; CDR3nt: TGTGCCAGCAGTTACTCGGGGCTAGCGAGCGAGCAGTACTTC; CDR3aa: CASSYSGLASEQYF
d_gene: TRBD2; v_gene: TRBV7-2; j_gene: TRBJ2-3; abundance: NA; CDR3nt: TGTGCCAGCAGCTTAGCTCGTGCGGGGGGGCGGGGCGATACGCAGTATTTT; CDR3aa: CASSLARAGGRGDTQYF
d_gene: TRBD2; v_gene: TRBV24-1; j_gene: TRBJ2-3; abundance: few; CDR3nt: TGTGCCACAGCGGGGCGGGGTCCTAGCTCAGATACGCAGTATTTT; CDR3aa: CATAGRGPSSDTQYF
d_gene: NA; v_gene: TRBV11-3; j_gene: TRBJ2-7; abundance: NA; CDR3nt: TGTGCCAGTAGCTTAGAGGGTCTAGCCTACGAGCAGTACTTC; CDR3aa: CASSLEGLAYEQYF
d_gene: NA; v_gene: TRBV6-2/TRBV6-3; j_gene: TRBJ2-7; abundance: NA; CDR3nt: TGTGCCAGCAGTTACGGACAGACCTACGAGCAGTACTTC; CDR3aa: CASSYGQTYEQYF
d_gene: TRBD2; v_gene: TRBV7-9; j_gene: TRBJ2-7; abundance: NA; CDR3nt: TGTGCCAGCAGCTTAGTAAGCGGGAGCAGTAAAAAGCAGTACTTC; CDR3aa: CASSLVSGSSKKQYF
d_gene: NA; v_gene: TRBV2; j_gene: TRBJ1-2; abundance: few; CDR3nt: TGTGCCAGCAGTGATGACACGCCGCCCCCTAACTATGGCTACACCTTC; CDR3aa: CASSDDTPPPNYGYTF
d_gene: TRBD1; v_gene: TRBV5-4; j_gene: TRBJ2-5; abundance: NA; CDR3nt: TGTGCCAGCAGCGGGTATCCGGGACAGGGGAGGGAGACCCAGTACTTC; CDR3aa: CASSGYPGQGRETQYF
d_gene: TRBD2; v_gene: TRBV6-6; j_gene: TRBJ2-5; abundance: NA; CDR3nt: TGTGCCAGCACGGGACTAGCGATGCAGACCCAGTACTTC; CDR3aa: CASTGLAMQTQYF
d_gene: NA; v_gene: TRBV11-2; j_gene: TRBJ2-5; abundance: NA; CDR3nt: TGTGCCAGCAGCTTAGTTTACATGGGAGGCGAGACCCAGTACTTC; CDR3aa: CASSLVYMGGETQYF
d_gene: NA; v_gene: TRBV3-1/TRBV3-2; j_gene: TRBJ1-2; abundance: NA; CDR3nt: TGTGCCAGCAGCCAAGATATACAGGGAAGTAGATATGGCTACACCTTC; CDR3aa: CASSQDIQGSRYGYTF
d_gene: NA; v_gene: TRBV5-1; j_gene: TRBJ1-1; abundance: NA; CDR3nt: TGCGCCAGCAGCTTTGGAGGGAGGACTAACACTGAAGCTTTCTTT; CDR3aa: CASSFGGRTNTEAFF
d_gene: NA; v_gene: TRBV3-1/TRBV3-2; j_gene: TRBJ2-1; abundance: NA; CDR3nt: TGTGCCAGCAGCTACGGAACAGGGTCTGATGAGCAGTTCTTC; CDR3aa: CASSYGTGSDEQFF
d_gene: NA; v_gene: TRBV5-4; j_gene: TRBJ2-5; abundance: NA; CDR3nt: TGTGCCAGCAGCTTGGCTCGAGGGGAGACCCAGTACTTC; CDR3aa: CASSLARGETQYF
d_gene: NA; v_gene: TRBV28; j_gene: TRBJ1-4; abundance: NA; CDR3nt: TGTGCCGCGGGTATAATCGGGTACGAAAAACTGTTTTTT; CDR3aa: CAAGIIGYEKLFF